This TCR beta chain stems from a study of T cells after yellow fever vaccination. From the 5' RACE reads, TCRdb called clonotypes with MiXCR, one entry per CDR3 protein. The table shows some 320,000 distinct CDR3 sequences, with 3.5% to 5% occurring only once. This clonotype was recorded a few times. Its cognate antigen is unknown. The CDR3 runs 13 residues. Germline lookup yields CDR1 SGHVS and CDR2 FNYEAQ. V shed 5 bases and J shed 4 bases, with 9 bases lying between them. Study-level findings and limits: Re-detected after boosting: most primary clones, 96% of CD4 and about 85% of CD8.

This sequence joins TRBV7-6 and TRBJ1-5, with D unclear. This TCR derives from a man younger than 35 who received the YFV17D yellow fever vaccine. Sequencing was performed on PBMCs, taken 15 days after the yellow fever booster vaccination. Here the CDR3 DNA reads TGTGCCAGCAGCCCTGAACTGAATCAGCCCCAGCATTTT. Its translation is CASSPELNQPQHF.